This TCR beta chain stems from a study of monozygotic twins with inflammatory bowel disease. The study, taken as a whole, reports: Immunosuppressive treatment differences may have increased patient repertoire variability.

Germline CDR1 and CDR2: LGHDT and YNNKEL (reference sequence). This CDR3 spans 15 amino acids. Points on this clonotype: Antigen: not known.

TCRdb reprocessed the 5' RACE reads and stores each CDR3 protein as one record, lacking DNA. This table lists around 410,000 distinct CDR3 sequences. This chain connects TRBV3-1 to TRBJ1-4; TCRdb proposes TRBD1, but this gene call is untestable without DNA. This receptor was taken from a human donor with ulcerative colitis or Crohn's disease, or a healthy co-twin of an affected twin (not recorded which). The sequencing sample was made of blood. CDR3 sequence reads: CASRDTKTTNEKLFF.